The next 3 T cell receptor beta chains were all read from a single sample in a study of cytomegalovirus exposure and HLA in healthy donors. PCR involved 60 Vbeta and 13 Jbeta primers. This table comes from immunoSEQ multiplex PCR, and its TCRdb copy is limited to in-frame clones, with some not included. The sample includes 150,000 to 200,000 clones, roughly four fifths seen only once; the top ten take around 5%. Sequencing was carried out using PBMCs. The origin of the receptors is a girl aged 10 to 17 in good health and CMV-seropositive.

The chain recombines TRBV5-6 with TRBJ1-1; 10 bases are a match to TRBD1. From germline, CDR1 is SGHDT and CDR2 YYEEEE. This CDR3 contains 16 residues. Trimming at V came to 6 bases and at J to 0 bases, leaving 8 bases not matched to a gene. CDR3 protein: CASNTDRGRVNTEAFF. Written as DNA, the CDR3 is TGTGCCAGCAACACCGACAGGGGGCGCGTGAACACTGAAGCTTTCTTT.

V and J are TRBV27 and TRBJ1-6; possibly TRBD1 for D (5 bases). Germline assignment: CDR1 MNHEY and CDR2 SMNVEV (reference sequence). CDR3 length: 14 residues. Trimming pared 8 bases from V and 9 bases from J, leaving 17 bases between. The CDR3 DNA reads TGTGCCAGCCGTTGGCCCGGGGGGAGTTCACCCCTCCACTTT. Protein: CASRWPGGSSPLHF.

V usage is TRBV5-1 and J usage is TRBJ1-3; D is ambiguous. Germline CDR1 SGHRS, CDR2 YFSETQ. The CDR3 is 15 residues long. V was trimmed by 2 bases and J by 0 bases, leaving 9 bases between them. DNA of the CDR3: TGCGCCAGCAGCTTAGAGGTTAACTCTGGAAACACCATATATTTT. It is translated as CASSLEVNSGNTIYF.